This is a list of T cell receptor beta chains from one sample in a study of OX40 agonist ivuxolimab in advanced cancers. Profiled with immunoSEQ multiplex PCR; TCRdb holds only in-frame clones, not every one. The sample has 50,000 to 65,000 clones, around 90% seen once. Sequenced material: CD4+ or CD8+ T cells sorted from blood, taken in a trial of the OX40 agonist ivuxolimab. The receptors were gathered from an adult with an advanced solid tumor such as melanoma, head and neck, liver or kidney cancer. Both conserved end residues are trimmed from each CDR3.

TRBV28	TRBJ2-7	ASSQGYGSYEQY
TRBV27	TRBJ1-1	ASMALQPATEAF
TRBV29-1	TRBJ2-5	SVGSSGGETQY
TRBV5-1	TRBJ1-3	ASSQAGTALNTIY
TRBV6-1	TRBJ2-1	ASSEIGGGRHNEQF
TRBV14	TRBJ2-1	ASSQARLGPYNEQF
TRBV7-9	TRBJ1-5	ASSGEAPPQH
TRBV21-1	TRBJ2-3	ASSKEDSVDTQY
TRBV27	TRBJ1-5	ASSLQGSNQPQH
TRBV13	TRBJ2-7	ASSVGGPYEQY
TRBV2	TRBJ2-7	ASRGLAGQSYEQY
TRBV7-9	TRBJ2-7	ASSSPGSWEQY
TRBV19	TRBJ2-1	ASSMTELEQF